The clone carrying this T cell receptor beta chain was detected a few times. The assay was immunoSEQ multiplex PCR, and TCRdb's table has in-frame clones only and misses some. The sample consists of about 110,000 clones, approximately 86% of them appearing once. Germline V gene sequence: CDR1 MDHEN, CDR2 SYDVKM. The CDR3 length is 13 residues. The V gene end was trimmed by 4 bases and the J gene end by 10 bases; junction bases not matched to a gene: 9. This record belongs to a study of PD-L1 blockade in urothelial cancer. Material: PBMCs, obtained around atezolizumab (anti-PD-L1) treatment. This TCR came from a man aged 45-65 years with urothelial cancer. The rearrangement links TRBV28 to TRBJ1-1, with 7 nucleotides matching TRBD1. DNA for the CDR3: TGTGCCAGCAGTTCTGGACAGGAGAGGGGAGCTTTCTTT. The encoded protein is CASSSGQERGAFF. Full variable domain (outside the CDR3, taken from reference TRBV28 and TRBJ1-1): DVKVTQSSRYLVKRTGEKVFLECVQDMDHENMFWYRQDPGLGLRLIYFSYDVKMKEKGDIPEGYSVSREKKERFSLILESASTNQTSMYLCASSSGQERGAFFGQGTRLTVV.